This TCR beta chain was found in a study of human T cells and chemical hapten exposure. The overall study: A roughly 2 cm by roughly 2 cm inner upper arm patch received 2% DPC for sensitization.

Germline CDR1 SGHTA, CDR2 FQGNSA. The CDR3 runs 16 residues. V lost 3 bases, J lost 0 bases, and 5 bases stayed unmatched. This sample's time point: pre-sensitization, week 0. Treatment of the sample: therapeutic diphenylcyclopropenone sensitization with weekly scalp DPC. Original processing methods: There were a median of around 97,000 TCRs per sample, with a range from 23,224 to 690,600. TCRdb re-analysed the RACE reads in MiXCR, keeping a single row per CDR3 protein. Here the V and J calls rest on TCRdb's processing, not on the authors' analysis. The sample lists fewer than 150,000 distinct CDR3 sequences, about 13% occurring once. This clonotype turned up a few times.

J is TRBJ1-5 and V is TRBV7-2; 7 nucleotides align to TRBD1. The sequence was collected from a woman aged 18-35 years with alopecia areata. Some clones in this sample may be carry-over from other donors' samples. The sample was whole blood, taken in connection with sensitization to the hapten diphenylcyclopropenone (DPC). The CDR3 reads CASSLWTGASNQPQHF. The CDR3 nucleotides read TGTGCCAGCAGCTTGTGGACAGGCGCTAGCAATCAGCCCCAGCATTTT.